This TCR beta chain was recorded in a study of identical twins. This CDR3 is 13 amino acids long. The V end lost 5 bases, the J end lost 0 bases, and 10 bases lay between the germline ends. Per germline, CDR1 DFQATT and CDR2 SNEGSKA (reference sequence). To note about this clonotype: The target antigen is unknown.

TCRdb re-derived calls from the 5' RACE reads in MiXCR, one entry per CDR3 protein. The sample records hundreds of thousands of distinct CDR3 sequences, roughly a quarter being singletons. Overall study findings and caveats: Zero-insertion analyses might be partly confounded by invariant T cells like MAIT and iNKT.

All of the donors were Caucasians in good health. This sample was also put to use in a study of T cells expressing NK-cell markers.

The chain is built from TRBV20-1 and TRBJ1-1; TRBD1 might be the D (5 bases). The receptor's source is a woman between 18 and 30 years old in good health. Sequenced sample: CD4+ T cells sorted from blood. The chain's CDR3 is CSAAGQLNTEAFF. The CDR3 nucleotides are TGCAGTGCTGCGGGGCAGTTGAACACTGAAGCTTTCTTT.